Sequencing of this T cell receptor beta chain was carried out in a study of T cell repertoires in cytomegalovirus infection. Overall study context: Carrying CMV and the relevant HLA type showed in public TCR beta signatures.

This clonotype was observed many times. The antigen is undetermined. V gave up 2 bases and J gave up 11 bases, with 11 bases separating them. Germline CDR1 reads MDHEN; CDR2 reads SYDVKM. The CDR3 loop spans 12 amino acids. TCRdb independently ran MiXCR on the reads; one entry per CDR3 protein. The sample lists roughly 340,000 distinct CDR3 sequences; just under 30% were seen once. The chain joins TRBV28 to TRBJ2-3; D unclear. Material: cultured PBMCs, obtained from culture after CMV antigen stimulation. This clonotype originated in a human donor in good health (CMV status not recorded). Some clones in this sample may be carry-over from other donors' samples. The CDR3 DNA is TGTGCCAGCAGTTTAAGCATAGCTGGGCAGTATTTT. This encodes CASSLSIAGQYF.